The source of this T cell receptor beta chain is a study of cytomegalovirus exposure and HLA in healthy donors. As to this clone: Its antigen is unidentified.

PCR employed 60 Vbeta and 13 Jbeta primers. The data were produced by immunoSEQ multiplex PCR, yet TCRdb's version contains in-frame clones alone and is incomplete. The sample yields about 210,000 clones, around 80% seen once. The germline V and J ends were trimmed by 2 bases and 0 bases, with 5 bases remaining between them. The CDR3 length is 15 residues. CDR1 and CDR2 from the germline V gene are MGHDK and SYGVNS. Whole-study results and caveats: Only CMV serostatus was available as immune exposure information. A later analysis reportedly found fewer N-insertions in an Asian-associated ancestry cluster than the roughly 680-donor mean. The HLA-A and HLA-B alleles of most subjects were reportedly predicted accurately from TCR beta sequences. The study labeled more than 150 TCR beta chains cytomegalovirus-associated.

Sequencing was carried out using PBMCs. The origin of this receptor is a boy between 10 and 17 years old in good health and CMV-seronegative. The J gene is TRBJ1-6, the V gene TRBV25-1; D gene uncertain. CDR3 sequence reads: CASSERSSYNSPLHF. In DNA form, the CDR3 reads TGTGCCAGCAGTGAACGGAGCTCCTATAATTCACCCCTCCACTTT.